The source of this TCR beta chain is a study of coeliac disease. Study as a whole: Each coeliac patient was active, refractory type I, or diet-controlled.

Study-level results: Control samples showed higher TRB and TRG clonality than intraepithelial and lamina propria samples in active celiac disease.

The CDR3 is 12 residues long. Germline V gene lookup returns CDR1 SGHRS and CDR2 YFSETQ. Points on this clone: Its antigen is as yet unknown. The junction and the germline gene differ at one end; a read error may be behind it.

Assay used: immunoSEQ multiplex PCR; TCRdb lists only in-frame clones, some missing. This sample has about 2,300 clones, with roughly two thirds found just once. The TCR comes from a woman in her sixties or seventies with celiac disease on a gluten-free diet. The chain couples TRBV5-1 to TRBJ1-1, with D perhaps TRBD1 (5 bases). What was sequenced was intraepithelial lymphocytes from the gut. CDR3: CASSLQEGRAFF. The CDR3 coding sequence is TGTGCCAGCAGCTTACAGGAGGGACGAGCTTTCTTT.